These 11 T cell receptor beta chains originate from one sample sequenced in a study of OX40 agonist ivuxolimab in advanced cancers. Profiling relied on immunoSEQ multiplex PCR, and the TCRdb table lists in-frame clones only, not all of them. This sample has nearly 65,000 clones; about 89% occur once, and the top ten carry about 4%. The sample here was CD4+ or CD8+ T cells sorted from blood, taken in a trial of the OX40 agonist ivuxolimab. Receptor source: an adult with an advanced solid tumor such as melanoma, head and neck, liver or kidney cancer.

The J gene is TRBJ1-5, the V gene TRBV2; D remains ambiguous. The CDR3 is 15 residues long. Germline values: CDR1 SNHLY, CDR2 FYNNEI. V lost 7 bases and J 2 bases, leaving 15 bases between the germline ends. The CDR3 DNA reads as TGTGCCAGCACCGAACGGTATGAGGGCAATCAGCCCCAGCATTTT. Protein: CASTERYEGNQPQHF.

V gene TRBV7-9 combines with J gene TRBJ2-7; D is unresolved. The CDR3 is 17 amino acids. Germline V gene data show CDR1 as SEHNR and CDR2 as FQNEAQ (reference sequence). V was pared by 2 bases and J by 2 bases, with 19 bases between. CDR3 coding DNA: TGTGCCAGCAGCTTAACAGAATTTCAGGTCAACCCCTACGAGCAGTACTTC. It yields the protein CASSLTEFQVNPYEQYF.

The V and J genes are TRBV9 and TRBJ2-2, with D tentatively TRBD2 (6 bases). The CDR3 has 14 residues. Trimming left V 1 base short and J 5 bases short, with 9 bases between. CDR1 is SGDLS, CDR2 YYNGEE, per germline. The CDR3 loop is CASSVTGETGELFF. The CDR3 DNA sequence: TGTGCCAGCAGCGTAACGGGGGAGACCGGGGAGCTGTTTTTT.

This clone has just one count. The rearrangement links TRBV19 to TRBJ2-2, with 7 bases that match TRBD1. The CDR3 is 14 residues long. Trimming cost V 5 bases and J 5 bases; bases outside gene matches: 5. The germline V gene has CDR1 LNHDA and CDR2 SQIVND (reference sequence). The CDR3 nucleotides are TGTGCCAGTAGTTCCCCGACAGGGACCGGGGAGCTGTTTTTT. Its protein product is CASSSPTGTGELFF. Based on the CDR3 plus reference TRBV19 and TRBJ2-2, the full variable domain is DGGITQSPKYLFRKEGQNVTLSCEQNLNHDAMYWYRQDPGQGLRLIYYSQIVNDFQKGDIAEGYSVSREKKESFPLTVTSAQKNPTAFYLCASSSPTGTGELFFGEGSRLTVL.

The genes are TRBV5-1 and TRBJ2-3; D gene unclear. Germline V gene data show CDR1 as SGHRS and CDR2 as YFSETQ. With 5 bases removed from V and 6 bases from J, the gap between germline ends came to 28 bases. CDR3 size: 18 residues. The CDR3 DNA reads TGCGCCAGCAGTCGACCAACAACGATAACAGCCACAAGGGATACGCAGTATTTT. Its protein product is CASSRPTTITATRDTQYF.

This clone was recorded once. The genes are TRBV4-1 and TRBJ2-1, with D possibly TRBD1 on 6 matching bases. Germline values: CDR1 MGHRA, CDR2 YSYEKL. The V gene lost 1 base and the J gene lost 2 bases, with 12 bases spanning the gap. The CDR3 sequence is 16 residues long. The CDR3 loop is CASSQGRDNAYNEQFF. CDR3 coding DNA: TGCGCCAGCAGCCAAGGTAGGGACAATGCCTACAATGAGCAGTTCTTC.

This chain links TRBV2 with TRBJ2-7; 9 nucleotides align to TRBD2. The CDR3 covers 17 residues. The junction had 16 bases not matched to a gene; V was cut back by 4 bases and J by 6 bases. Germline CDR1 reads SNHLY; CDR2 reads FYNNEI. In nucleotides, the CDR3 is TGTGCCAGCAGTGTGGGCGGGGGGGCCGTTTTTTCCGGCGAGCAGTACGTC. The encoded protein is CASSVGGGAVFSGEQYV.

This clone came up a few times. This chain uses TRBV11-2 with TRBJ2-7; 9 nucleotides agree with TRBD1. The J segment lost 5 bases and the V segment lost 6 bases, leaving 8 bases of the junction unmatched. The CDR3 contains 14 residues. Germline-derived CDR1 and CDR2 are SGHAT and FQNNGV. CDR3 bases: TGTGCCAGCAGACCCCCGGACAGGGGCCACGAGCAGTACTTC. Translated, it gives CASRPPDRGHEQYF.

This chain uses TRBV6-5 with TRBJ2-5; TRBD1 might be the D (6 bases). Germline CDR1 is MNHEY and CDR2 is SVGAGI. The V end lost 4 bases, the J end lost 5 bases, and 14 bases lay between the germline ends. The CDR3 totals 14 residues. The CDR3 sequence is CASSFNRDAETQYF. The DNA for the CDR3 is TGTGCCAGCAGTTTCAACAGGGATGCCGAGACCCAGTACTTC.

This clone occurred once. The chain is built from TRBV11-2 and TRBJ2-3; 8 positions agree with TRBD1. The germline CDR1 and CDR2 sequences are SGHAT and FQNNGV. The CDR3 covers 19 residues. After removal of 4 bases from V and 3 bases from J, the junction contained 18 bases not matched to a gene. The CDR3 nucleotides are TGTGCCAGCAGCTACGCACCGTCGACAGGGGCGACCCGTACAGATACGCAGTATTTT. This sequence encodes CASSYAPSTGATRTDTQYF.

The chain has TRBV7-9 and TRBJ2-3, with D possibly matching TRBD1 (5 bases). Germline lookup yields CDR1 SEHNR and CDR2 FQNEAQ (reference sequence). V shed 1 base and J shed 0 bases, with 8 bases lying between them. The CDR3 is 15 amino acids. The CDR3, as DNA: TGTGCCAGCAGCTTAGGTGACAGCAGCACAGATACGCAGTATTTT. Protein product: CASSLGDSSTDTQYF.